This is a list of T cell receptor beta chains from one sample in a study of blood T cell repertoires in COVID-19. Clones were sequenced by immunoSEQ multiplex PCR, and TCRdb holds only the in-frame ones, with some missing. The data show about 200,000 clones, with just over 85% seen just once and 3% to 4% held by the top ten. The source material was PBMCs or T cells enriched from blood (not recorded which). These receptors all come from a woman in her forties with acute COVID-19. The CDR3 runs from the conserved cysteine through the conserved F or W. D genes are given only for firm matches. Clone size is stated in some rows and not others, as once, few, many or a class when expanded.

d_gene | j_gene | v_gene | abundance | CDR3aa | CDR3nt
NA | TRBJ2-7 | TRBV12-5 | NA | CASGLPRGRKTDF | TGTGCTAGTGGTTTGCCCCGGGGGAGAAAAACAGACTTC
NA | TRBJ1-1 | TRBV7-8 | NA | CASSLQAGLNTEAFF | TGTGCCAGCAGCTTACAGGCAGGGCTGAACACTGAAGCTTTCTTT
NA | TRBJ2-5 | TRBV21-1 | once | CASSKGEGSGLPCGTQYF | TGTGCCAGCAGCAAAGGAGAGGGGAGCGGGTTACCCTGCGGGACCCAGTACTTC
NA | TRBJ1-6 | TRBV4-3 | NA | CASSQDLGDRRNSPLHF | TGCGCCAGCAGCCAAGATCTGGGCGACAGGAGAAATTCACCCCTCCACTTT
TRBD2 | TRBJ2-2 | TRBV27 | once | CASSITGLAAAGELFF | TGTGCCAGCAGTATCACGGGACTAGCGGCTGCCGGGGAGCTGTTTTTT
TRBD2 | TRBJ2-1 | TRBV6-5 | NA | CASKLAGAYNEQFF | TGTGCCAGCAAGTTGGCGGGAGCCTACAATGAGCAGTTCTTC
NA | TRBJ1-2 | TRBV12-3/TRBV12-4 | NA | CASRLDTAYGYTF | TGTGCCAGCAGGCTGGACACGGCCTATGGCTACACCTTC
NA | TRBJ1-1 | TRBV29-1 | NA | CSGGNTEAFF | TGCAGCGGAGGGAACACTGAAGCTTTCTTT
TRBD2 | TRBJ2-1 | TRBV27 | NA | CASSGASGYSYNEQFF | TGTGCCAGCAGTGGGGCTAGCGGGTACTCCTACAATGAGCAGTTCTTC
TRBD2 | TRBJ2-2 | TRBV5-8 | NA | CASSPGTRVTGELFF | TGTGCCAGCAGTCCCGGGACTAGAGTTACCGGGGAGCTGTTTTTT
TRBD2 | TRBJ2-5 | TRBV5-4 | NA | CASSMGTSGRETQYF | TGTGCCAGCAGCATGGGGACTAGCGGTAGGGAGACCCAGTACTTC
NA | TRBJ2-3 | TRBV9 | NA | CASSIQGGNTDTQYF | TGTGCCAGCAGCATACAGGGGGGGAACACAGATACGCAGTATTTT
NA | TRBJ2-7 | TRBV28 | few | CASSPYTGIEQYF | TGTGCCAGCAGCCCCTACACAGGGATCGAGCAGTACTTC
TRBD1 | TRBJ1-2 | TRBV18 | NA | CASSPTGDYGYTF | TGTGCCAGCTCGCCGACAGGGGACTATGGCTACACCTTC
NA | TRBJ1-5 | TRBV27 | once | CASSRGDSNQPQHF | TGTGCCAGCAGCAGGGGTGATAGCAATCAGCCCCAGCATTTT
TRBD1 | TRBJ2-1 | TRBV6-2/TRBV6-3 | NA | CASSPTGQAYNEQFF | TGTGCCAGCAGTCCCACGGGACAGGCCTACAATGAGCAGTTCTTC
TRBD2 | TRBJ2-5 | TRBV7-9 | NA | CASSLVWSGGPSLEETQYF | TGTGCCAGCAGCTTAGTGTGGTCGGGAGGGCCGTCATTGGAAGAGACCCAGTACTTC
TRBD1 | TRBJ1-5 | TRBV3-1/TRBV3-2 | NA | CASSQGTGRNQPQHF | TGTGCCAGCAGCCAAGGGACAGGGCGCAATCAGCCCCAGCATTTT
NA | TRBJ2-2 | TRBV7-3 | NA | CASSPRGSGELFF | TGTGCCAGCAGCCCCCGAGGATCCGGGGAGCTGTTTTTT
NA | TRBJ1-6 | TRBV7-9 | NA | CASSSAPPRLYNSPLHF | TGTGCCAGCAGCTCGGCCCCGCCCAGACTCTATAATTCACCCCTCCACTTT
TRBD1 | TRBJ1-1 | TRBV4-2 | NA | CASSSQGADTEAFF | TGTGCCAGCAGCTCACAGGGGGCTGACACTGAAGCTTTCTTT
NA | TRBJ1-5 | TRBV5-8 | NA | CASSLVEAGDQPQHF | TGTGCCAGCAGCTTGGTAGAGGCAGGGGATCAGCCCCAGCATTTT
TRBD2 | TRBJ2-1 | TRBV2 | NA | CASSPAGGEFF | TGTGCCAGCAGTCCAGCGGGAGGAGAGTTCTTC
NA | TRBJ1-6 | TRBV4-1 | NA | CASNLKRGGKGPLHF | TGCGCCAGCAACCTGAAGCGGGGAGGGAAAGGACCCCTCCACTTT